The 4 T cell receptor beta chains listed next were all sequenced from one sample in a study of blood T cell repertoires in COVID-19. Produced via immunoSEQ multiplex PCR; TCRdb's table is partial and in-frame only. Here the sample spans approximately 150,000 clones, 65% to 80% being singletons. The specimen sequenced was PBMCs or T cells enriched from blood (not recorded which). These receptor sequences come from a woman between 65 and 79 years old in a cohort exposed to, infected with or recovered from COVID-19 (not recorded which).

This chain connects TRBV6-5 to TRBJ1-2, with TRBD1 matching over 8 bases. The CDR3 contains 14 residues. Germline lookup yields CDR1 MNHEY and CDR2 SVGAGI. Losses at the gene ends were 6 bases for V and 8 bases for J; bases not matched to a gene: 11. The CDR3 DNA reads TGTGCCAGCAGAACCGGCGGACAGGGAGGGGGCTACACCTTC. As protein: CASRTGGQGGGYTF.

This chain uses TRBV9 with TRBJ2-5; 9 nucleotides match TRBD2. Germline loops: CDR1 SGDLS, CDR2 YYNGEE. The length of the CDR3 is 16 residues. Trimming took 0 bases from V and 2 from J; bases not matched to a gene: 5. This CDR3 reads CASSVGLTSGQETQYF. Here the CDR3 DNA reads TGTGCCAGCAGCGTAGGTCTGACTAGCGGACAAGAGACCCAGTACTTC.

The rearrangement joins TRBV18 to TRBJ1-1; possibly TRBD1 for D (5 bases). Germline CDR1 is KGHSH and CDR2 is LQKENI. CDR3 length: 14 amino acids. The V gene lost 3 bases and the J gene lost 4 bases, with 12 bases spanning the gap. CDR3 in amino acids: CASSPGLGGTEAFF. CDR3 nucleotides: TGTGCCAGCTCACCGGGGTTGGGGGGCACTGAAGCTTTCTTT. The full variable domain, completed using reference TRBV18 and TRBJ1-1, is NAGVMQNPRHLVRRRGQEARLRCSPMKGHSHVYWYRQLPEEGLKFMVYLQKENIIDESGMPKERFSAEFPKEGPSILRIQQVVRGDSAAYFCASSPGLGGTEAFFGQGTRLTVV.

This clone appeared a few times. The genes are TRBV5-8 and TRBJ1-1; maybe TRBD1 (5 bases). The V gene lost 3 bases and the J gene lost 4 bases, with 16 bases spanning the gap. The CDR3 runs 15 residues. Per the germline V gene, CDR1 is SGHTS and CDR2 is YDEGEE. Here the CDR3 reads CASSSGGAQGTEAFF. The CDR3 DNA follows: TGTGCCAGCAGCTCTGGAGGGGCGCAGGGCACTGAAGCTTTCTTT.